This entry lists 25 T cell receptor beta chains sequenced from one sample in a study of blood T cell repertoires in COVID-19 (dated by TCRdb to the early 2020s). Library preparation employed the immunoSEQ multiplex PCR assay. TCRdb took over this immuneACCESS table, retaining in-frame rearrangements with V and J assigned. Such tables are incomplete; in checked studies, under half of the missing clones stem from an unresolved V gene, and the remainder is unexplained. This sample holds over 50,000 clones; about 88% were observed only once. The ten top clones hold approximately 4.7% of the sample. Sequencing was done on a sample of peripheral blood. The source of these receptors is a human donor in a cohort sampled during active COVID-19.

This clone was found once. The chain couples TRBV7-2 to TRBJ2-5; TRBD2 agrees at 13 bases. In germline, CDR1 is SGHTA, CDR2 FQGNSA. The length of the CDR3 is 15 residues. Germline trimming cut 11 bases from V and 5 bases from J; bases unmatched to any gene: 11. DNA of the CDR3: TGTGCCTGCTCAACTAGCGGGAGGGCCTATGAGACCCAGTACTTC. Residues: CACSTSGRAYETQYF.

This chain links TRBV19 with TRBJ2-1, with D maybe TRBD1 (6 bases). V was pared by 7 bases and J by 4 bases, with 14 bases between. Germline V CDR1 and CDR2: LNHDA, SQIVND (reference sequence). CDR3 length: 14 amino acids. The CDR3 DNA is TGTGCCAGTAAAGGGACACGAGAATACAATGAGCAGTTCTTC. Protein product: CASKGTREYNEQFF.

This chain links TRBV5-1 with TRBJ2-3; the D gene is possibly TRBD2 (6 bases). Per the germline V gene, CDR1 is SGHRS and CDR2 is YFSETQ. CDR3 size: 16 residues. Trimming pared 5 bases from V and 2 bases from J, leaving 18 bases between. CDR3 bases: TGCGCCAGCAGAGAAGCCGGGACTCCTTCCACAGATACGCAGTATTTT. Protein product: CASREAGTPSTDTQYF.

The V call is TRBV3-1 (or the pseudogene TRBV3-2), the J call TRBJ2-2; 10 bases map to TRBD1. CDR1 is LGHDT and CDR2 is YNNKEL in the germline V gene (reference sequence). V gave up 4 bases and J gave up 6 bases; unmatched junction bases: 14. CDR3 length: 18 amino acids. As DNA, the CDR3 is TGTGCCAGCAGCCTGAGAGACAGGGGGCTTTCTAACTCCGGGGAGCTGTTTTTT. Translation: CASSLRDRGLSNSGELFF.

The CDR3 sequence is CASGESSPLHF. CDR3 coding DNA: TGTGCCAGCGGGGAGTCTTCACCCCTCCACTTT. The chain carries TRBV27 and TRBJ1-6; no clear D. This CDR3 comprises 11 residues. Trimming cost V 8 bases and J 9 bases, with 8 bases left between them. Per germline, CDR1 MNHEY and CDR2 SMNVEV (reference sequence).

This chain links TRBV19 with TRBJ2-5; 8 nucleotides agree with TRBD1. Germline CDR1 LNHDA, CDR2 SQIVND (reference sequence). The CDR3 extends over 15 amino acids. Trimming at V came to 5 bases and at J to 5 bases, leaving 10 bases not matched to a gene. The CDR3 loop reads CASSSTGAPVETQYF. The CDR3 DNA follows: TGTGCCAGTAGTTCGACAGGGGCCCCTGTGGAGACCCAGTACTTC.

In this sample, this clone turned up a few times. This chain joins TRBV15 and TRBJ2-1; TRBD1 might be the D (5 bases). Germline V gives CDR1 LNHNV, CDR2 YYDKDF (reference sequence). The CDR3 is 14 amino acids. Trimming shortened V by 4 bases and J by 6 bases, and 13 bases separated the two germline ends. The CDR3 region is CATSTGAVVNEQFF. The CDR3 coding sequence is TGTGCCACCAGCACTGGGGCAGTCGTCAATGAGCAGTTCTTC. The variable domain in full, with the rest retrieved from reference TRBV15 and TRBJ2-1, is DAMVIQNPRYQVTQFGKPVTLSCSQTLNHNVMYWYQQKSSQAPKLLFHYYDKDFNNEADTPDNFQSRRPNTSFCFLDIRSPGLGDTAMYLCATSTGAVVNEQFFGPGTRLTVL.

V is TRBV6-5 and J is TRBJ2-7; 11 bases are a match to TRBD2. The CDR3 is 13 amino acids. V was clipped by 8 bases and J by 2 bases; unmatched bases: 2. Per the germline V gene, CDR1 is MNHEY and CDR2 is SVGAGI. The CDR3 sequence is CASGLAGTYEQYF. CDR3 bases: TGTGCCAGCGGACTAGCGGGCACCTACGAGCAGTACTTC.

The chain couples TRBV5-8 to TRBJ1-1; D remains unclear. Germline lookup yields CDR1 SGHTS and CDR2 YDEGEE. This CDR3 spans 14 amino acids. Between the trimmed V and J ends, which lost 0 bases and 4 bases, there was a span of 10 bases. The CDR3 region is CASSLGTVPTEAFF. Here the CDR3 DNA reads TGTGCCAGCAGCTTGGGAACGGTTCCCACTGAAGCTTTCTTT.

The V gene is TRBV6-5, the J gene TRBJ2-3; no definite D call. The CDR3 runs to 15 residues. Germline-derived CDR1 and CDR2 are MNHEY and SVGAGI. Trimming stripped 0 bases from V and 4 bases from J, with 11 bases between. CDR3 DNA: TGTGCCAGCAGTTACTCCCACAACGAGGCAGATACGCAGTATTTT. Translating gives CASSYSHNEADTQYF.

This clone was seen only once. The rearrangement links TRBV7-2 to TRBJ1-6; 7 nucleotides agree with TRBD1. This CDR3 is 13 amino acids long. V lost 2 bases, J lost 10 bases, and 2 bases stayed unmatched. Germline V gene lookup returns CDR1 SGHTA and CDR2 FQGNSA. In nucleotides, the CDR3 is TGTGCCAGCAGCTTAATGACAGGGTCACCCCTCCACTTT. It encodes CASSLMTGSPLHF. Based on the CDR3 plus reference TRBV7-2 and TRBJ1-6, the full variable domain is GAGVSQSPSNKVTEKGKDVELRCDPISGHTALYWYRQSLGQGLEFLIYFQGNSAPDKSGLPSDRFSAERTGGSVSTLTIQRTQQEDSAVYLCASSLMTGSPLHFGNGTRLTVT.

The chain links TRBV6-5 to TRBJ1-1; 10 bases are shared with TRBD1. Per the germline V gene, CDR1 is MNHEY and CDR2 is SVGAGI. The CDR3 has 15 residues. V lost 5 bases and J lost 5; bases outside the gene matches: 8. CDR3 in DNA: TGTGCCAGCAGTCAAAGACAGGGGGCGGCTACTGAAGCTTTCTTT. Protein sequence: CASSQRQGAATEAFF.

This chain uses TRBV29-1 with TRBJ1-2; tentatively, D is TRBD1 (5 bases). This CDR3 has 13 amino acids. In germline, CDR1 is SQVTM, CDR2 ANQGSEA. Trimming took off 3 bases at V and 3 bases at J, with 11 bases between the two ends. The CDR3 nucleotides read TGCAGCGTTGAGGAGGAGGGGTACTATGGCTACACCTTC. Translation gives CSVEEEGYYGYTF.

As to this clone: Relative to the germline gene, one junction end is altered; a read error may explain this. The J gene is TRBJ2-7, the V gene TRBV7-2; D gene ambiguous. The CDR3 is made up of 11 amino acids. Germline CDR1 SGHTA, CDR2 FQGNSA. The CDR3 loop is CASSLVPPPFF. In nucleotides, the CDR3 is TGTGCCAGCAGCTTAGTCCCCCCCCCGTTCTTC.

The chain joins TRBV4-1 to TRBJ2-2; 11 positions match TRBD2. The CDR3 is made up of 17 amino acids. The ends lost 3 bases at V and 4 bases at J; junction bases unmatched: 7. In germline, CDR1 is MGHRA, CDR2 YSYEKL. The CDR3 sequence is CASSQALAGGPTGELFF. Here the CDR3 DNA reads TGCGCCAGCAGCCAGGCCCTAGCGGGAGGTCCCACCGGGGAGCTGTTTTTT.

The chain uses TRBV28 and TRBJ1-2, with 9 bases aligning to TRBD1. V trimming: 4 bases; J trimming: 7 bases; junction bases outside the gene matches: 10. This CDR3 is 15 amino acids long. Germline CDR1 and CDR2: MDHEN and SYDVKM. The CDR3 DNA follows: TGTGCCAGCAGTTCGGACGGACAGGGGATAATTGGCTACACCTTC. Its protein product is CASSSDGQGIIGYTF.

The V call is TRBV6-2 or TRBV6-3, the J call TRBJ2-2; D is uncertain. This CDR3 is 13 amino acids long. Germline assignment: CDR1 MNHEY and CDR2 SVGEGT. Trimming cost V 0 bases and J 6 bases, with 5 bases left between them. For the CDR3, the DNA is TGTGCCAGCAGTTACTCGAGGTCCGGGGAGCTGTTTTTT. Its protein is CASSYSRSGELFF.

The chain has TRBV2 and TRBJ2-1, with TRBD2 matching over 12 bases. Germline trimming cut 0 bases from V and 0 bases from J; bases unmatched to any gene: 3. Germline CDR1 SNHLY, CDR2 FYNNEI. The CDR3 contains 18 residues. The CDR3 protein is CASSEAGLAGSSYNEQFF. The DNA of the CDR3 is TGTGCCAGCAGTGAAGCTGGACTAGCGGGGAGCTCCTACAATGAGCAGTTCTTC.

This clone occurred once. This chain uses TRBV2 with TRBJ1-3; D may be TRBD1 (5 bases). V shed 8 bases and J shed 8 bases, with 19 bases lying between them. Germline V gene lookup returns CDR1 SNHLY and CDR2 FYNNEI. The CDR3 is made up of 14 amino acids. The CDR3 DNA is TGTGCCAGCGGCGGGGACGCGCAGTTTTACACCATATATTTT. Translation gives CASGGDAQFYTIYF.

The CDR3 spells CATSRDVSGELFF. CDR3 nucleotides: TGTGCCACCAGCAGAGATGTCAGCGGGGAGCTGTTTTTT. The chain uses TRBV15 and TRBJ2-2; D unresolved. Trimming pared 0 bases from V and 7 bases from J, leaving 6 bases between. Per germline, CDR1 LNHNV and CDR2 YYDKDF (reference sequence). The CDR3 spans 13 residues. Looking up the rest from reference TRBV15 and TRBJ2-2 gives the full variable domain: DAMVIQNPRYQVTQFGKPVTLSCSQTLNHNVMYWYQQKSSQAPKLLFHYYDKDFNNEADTPDNFQSRRPNTSFCFLDIRSPGLGDTAMYLCATSRDVSGELFFGEGSRLTVL.

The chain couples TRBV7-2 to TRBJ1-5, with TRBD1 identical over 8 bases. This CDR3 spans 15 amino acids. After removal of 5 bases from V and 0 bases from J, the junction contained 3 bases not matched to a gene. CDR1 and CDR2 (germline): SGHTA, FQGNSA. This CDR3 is CASSTGQDSNQPQHF. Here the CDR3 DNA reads TGTGCCAGCAGCACGGGACAGGATAGCAATCAGCCCCAGCATTTT.

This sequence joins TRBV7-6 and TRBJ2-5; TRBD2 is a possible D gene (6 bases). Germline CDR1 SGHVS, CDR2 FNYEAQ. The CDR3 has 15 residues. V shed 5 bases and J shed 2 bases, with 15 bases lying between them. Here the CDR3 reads CASSGTAGPQETQYF. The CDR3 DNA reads TGTGCCAGCAGCGGGACGGCGGGGCCTCAAGAGACCCAGTACTTC.

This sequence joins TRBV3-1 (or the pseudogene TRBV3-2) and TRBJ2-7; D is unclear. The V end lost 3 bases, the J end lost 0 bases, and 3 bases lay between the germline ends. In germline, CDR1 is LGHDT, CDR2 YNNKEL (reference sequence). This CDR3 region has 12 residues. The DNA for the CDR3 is TGTGCCAGCAGCCAGAGCTCCTACGAGCAGTACTTC. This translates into CASSQSSYEQYF.

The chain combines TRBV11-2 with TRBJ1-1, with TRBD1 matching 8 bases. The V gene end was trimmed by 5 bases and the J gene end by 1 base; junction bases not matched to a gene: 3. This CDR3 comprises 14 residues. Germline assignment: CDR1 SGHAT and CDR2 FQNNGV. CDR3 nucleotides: TGTGCCAGCAGCGCCGGACAGGGGAACACTGAAGCTTTCTTT. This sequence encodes CASSAGQGNTEAFF. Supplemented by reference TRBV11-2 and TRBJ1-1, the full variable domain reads EAGVAQSPRYKIIEKRQSVAFWCNPISGHATLYWYQQILGQGPKLLIQFQNNGVVDDSQLPKDRFSAERLKGVDSTLKIQPAKLEDSAVYLCASSAGQGNTEAFFGQGTRLTVV.

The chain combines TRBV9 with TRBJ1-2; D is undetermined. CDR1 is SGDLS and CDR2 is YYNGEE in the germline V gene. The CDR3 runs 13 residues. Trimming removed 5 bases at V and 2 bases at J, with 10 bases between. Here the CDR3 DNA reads TGTGCCAGCAGGAAGACGGAGAACTATGGCTACACCTTC. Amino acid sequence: CASRKTENYGYTF. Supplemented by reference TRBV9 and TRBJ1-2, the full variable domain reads DSGVTQTPKHLITATGQRVTLRCSPRSGDLSVYWYQQSLDQGLQFLIQYYNGEERAKGNILERFSAQQFPDLHSELNLSSLELGDSALYFCASRKTENYGYTFGSGTRLTVV.